This passage covers 7 T cell receptor beta chains from one sample sequenced in a study of cytomegalovirus exposure and HLA in healthy donors. A multiplex PCR was run with 60 Vbeta primers and 13 Jbeta primers. Assay: immunoSEQ multiplex PCR; the TCRdb copy retains only in-frame clones and omits some. The table includes approximately 110,000 clones, about 82% detected once. Sequenced sample: PBMCs. The receptors stem from a man in his forties or fifties in good health and CMV-seronegative.

The rearrangement links TRBV19 to TRBJ1-1; D is possibly TRBD1 (5 bases). Germline V gives CDR1 LNHDA, CDR2 SQIVND (reference sequence). The CDR3 has 15 amino acids. The V and J ends lost 6 bases and 3 bases respectively, with 17 bases between them. CDR3 protein: CASRNSGRVDTEAFF. The CDR3 DNA reads as TGTGCCAGTAGGAACTCAGGCAGGGTAGACACTGAAGCTTTCTTT.

The chain combines TRBV6-1 with TRBJ1-2, with 7 nucleotides matching TRBD1. The CDR3 runs to 15 residues. J was trimmed by 4 bases and V by 10 bases; bases with no gene match: 15. Germline V CDR1 and CDR2: MNHNS, SASEGT. Here the CDR3 DNA reads TGTGCCACCAAGCCCGGACAGGTGAACTTCTATGGCTACACCTTC. It encodes CATKPGQVNFYGYTF.

This sequence joins TRBV6-6 and TRBJ2-4; D call uncertain. CDR1 MNHNY and CDR2 SVGAGI come from the germline V gene (reference sequence). This CDR3 contains 16 residues. Trimming pared 2 bases from V and 3 bases from J, leaving 14 bases between. The CDR3 here is CASSYTLGDVKNIQYF. As DNA, the CDR3 is TGTGCCAGCAGTTACACTTTAGGAGATGTCAAAAACATTCAGTACTTC.

This chain links TRBV5-1 with TRBJ2-2; D unresolved. Germline V lookup: CDR1 SGHRS, CDR2 YFSETQ. Trimming stripped 0 bases from V and 4 bases from J, with 7 bases between. This CDR3 comprises 14 residues. The DNA of the CDR3 is TGCGCCAGCAGCTTGGGTCCCCTCACCGGGGAGCTGTTTTTT. This gives the protein CASSLGPLTGELFF. Looking up the rest from reference TRBV5-1 and TRBJ2-2 gives the full variable domain: KAGVTQTPRYLIKTRGQQVTLSCSPISGHRSVSWYQQTPGQGLQFLFEYFSETQRNKGNFPGRFSGRQFSNSRSEMNVSTLELGDSALYLCASSLGPLTGELFFGEGSRLTVL.

The chain links TRBV9 to TRBJ2-5, with 8 bases that match TRBD1. The CDR3 has 14 residues. Germline loops: CDR1 SGDLS, CDR2 YYNGEE. Trimming took 4 bases from V and 2 from J; bases not matched to a gene: 4. The CDR3 bases are TGTGCCAGCAGCCCCCGGGACAGGCAAGAGACCCAGTACTTC. Protein: CASSPRDRQETQYF.

A remark on this clone: A junction boundary mismatches the germline segment, possibly from a read error. The V and J genes are TRBV6-4 and TRBJ1-2, with D uncertain. Germline V CDR1 and CDR2: MRHNA, SNTAGT. The CDR3 covers 15 residues. The CDR3 spells CASSDSPQNLYGYTF. Written as DNA, the CDR3 is TGTGCCAGCAGCGACTCCCCACAGAATCTCTATGGCTACACCTTC.

This chain links TRBV5-5 with TRBJ2-3, with TRBD2 matching over 14 bases. J was trimmed by 5 bases and V by 3 bases; bases with no gene match: 8. Germline CDR1 reads SGHKS; CDR2 reads YYEKEE (reference sequence). This CDR3 has 17 residues. As DNA, the CDR3 is TGTGCCAGCAGCTGGGGACTAGCGGGGGCACAAGGAGATACGCAGTATTTT. Amino acids: CASSWGLAGAQGDTQYF.